This TCR beta chain derives from a study of OX40 agonist ivuxolimab in advanced cancers. Whole-study context: Participants, roughly 80% male, averaged approximately 60 years of age, ranging from about 23 to 79. Prior anti-PD-1, anti-PD-L1 or anti-CTLA-4 therapy was allowed; more than 30% had some.

Any history of autoimmune disease or systemic immunosuppression disqualified patients. The data were produced by immunoSEQ multiplex PCR, yet TCRdb's version contains in-frame clones alone and is incomplete. The sample carries 80,000 to 100,000 clones, just over 90% recorded once. Overall study results and limits: Clonal expansion was among the lowest in partial responders at 0.1-3.0 mg/kg, especially CD8+.

Regarding this clone: Its specificity is not known.

CDR1 is SQVTM, CDR2 ANQGSEA, per germline. The CDR3 extends over 14 amino acids. V gave up 7 bases and J gave up 7 bases; unmatched junction bases: 13. This chain joins TRBV29-1 and TRBJ1-1; the match to TRBD1 covers 9 bases. The sample here was CD4+ or CD8+ T cells sorted from blood, taken in a trial of the OX40 agonist ivuxolimab. This sequence was found in an adult with an advanced solid tumor such as melanoma, head and neck, liver or kidney cancer. The CDR3 loop is CSASRTGGADEAFF. Written as DNA, the CDR3 is TGCAGCGCTTCCCGTACAGGGGGCGCAGATGAAGCTTTCTTT.